This is a list of T cell receptor beta chains from one sample in a study of OX40 agonist ivuxolimab in advanced cancers. Generated by immunoSEQ multiplex PCR, the TCRdb table keeps only in-frame clones and is missing some. The sample carries about 96,000 clones, about nine tenths recorded once. The sequenced sample was CD4+ or CD8+ T cells sorted from blood, obtained in a trial of the OX40 agonist ivuxolimab. All receptors come from an adult with an advanced solid tumor such as melanoma, head and neck, liver or kidney cancer. CDR3s include the opening cysteine and the closing phenylalanine or tryptophan.

cdr3_aa j_call v_call
CASSQTNPGLADYLSSYNEQFF TRBJ2-1 TRBV7-3
CASSGGEREGSYEQYF TRBJ2-7 TRBV9
CASSLRLAGANRGTDTQYF TRBJ2-3 TRBV11-2
CASSPGRARTGVGGYTF TRBJ1-2 TRBV9
CASSPTGYGEQYF TRBJ2-7 TRBV5-4
CASSGRESDTQYF TRBJ2-3 TRBV11-3
CASSLEGSAYGYTF TRBJ1-2 TRBV5-1
CASSLSSADTQYF TRBJ2-3 TRBV7-9
CASSTSSGTVNEQYF TRBJ2-7 TRBV28
CAISDPAGITDTQYF TRBJ2-3 TRBV10-3
CASSPGQGYTNYGYTF TRBJ1-2 TRBV5-4
CASSLSGGPQETQYF TRBJ2-5 TRBV7-3
CASSLWGSGNTEAFF TRBJ1-1 TRBV7-2
CASSLLQGSNEKLFF TRBJ1-4 TRBV5-1
CASSLAARASGYEQYF TRBJ2-7 TRBV5-1
CACQRDRGDYGYTF TRBJ1-2 TRBV30
CASSQEGQVSYEQYF NA TRBV4-1
CASSPLAGQPQHF TRBJ1-5 TRBV7-8
CASSLGTDTQYF TRBJ2-3 TRBV7-2
CASSLGNRREKLFF TRBJ1-4 TRBV6-5
CASSFRTGGVSNTEAFF TRBJ1-1 TRBV18
CASSYTDPSTSGRGETQYF TRBJ2-5 TRBV6-9
CASSEGGQNTEAFF TRBJ1-1 TRBV6-1
CASSRGDRASEQYF TRBJ2-7 TRBV11-3
CASSAREGLAGYEQYF TRBJ2-7 TRBV9